Many counts were recorded for the clone carrying this T cell receptor (beta chain). This CDR3 spans 11 amino acids. Trimming left V 4 bases short and J 5 bases short, with 6 bases between. The entry originates in a study of T cells in Graves' hyperthyroidism and ophthalmopathy. Amplified regions were TCR beta CDR3 sequences from RNA transcripts. The TCR CDR3 first-round RT-PCR relied on the HTBI primer set. Using its own MiXCR run on the multiplex PCR reads, TCRdb lists one record per CDR3 protein. The sample includes some 300,000 distinct CDR3 sequences, approximately 15% seen only once; the top ten take 7.9%.

This receptor was identified in a woman in her thirties or forties with Graves' hyperthyroidism. The gene calls are TRBV12-3 or TRBV12-4 and TRBJ2-7; D gene ambiguous. The sample taken for sequencing was blood. CDR3 region: CASSSQDEQYF. CDR3 bases: TGTGCCAGCAGTTCTCAAGACGAGCAGTACTTC.